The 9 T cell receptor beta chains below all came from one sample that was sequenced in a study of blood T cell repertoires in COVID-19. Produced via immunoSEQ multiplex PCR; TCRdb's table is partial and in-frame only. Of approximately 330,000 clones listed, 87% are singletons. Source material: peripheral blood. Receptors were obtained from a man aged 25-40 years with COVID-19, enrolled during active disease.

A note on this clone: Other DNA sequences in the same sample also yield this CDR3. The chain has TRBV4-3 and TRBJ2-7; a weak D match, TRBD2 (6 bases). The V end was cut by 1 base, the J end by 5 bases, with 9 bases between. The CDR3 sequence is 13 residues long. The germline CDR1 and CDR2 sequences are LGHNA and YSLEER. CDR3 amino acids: CASSQGLVDEQYF. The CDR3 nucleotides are TGCGCCAGCAGCCAAGGACTAGTCGACGAGCAGTACTTC.

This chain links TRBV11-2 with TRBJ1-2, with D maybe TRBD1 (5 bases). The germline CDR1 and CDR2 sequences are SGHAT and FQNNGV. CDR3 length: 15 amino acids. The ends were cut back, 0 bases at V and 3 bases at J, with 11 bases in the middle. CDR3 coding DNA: TGTGCCAGCAGCTTAGATCTGGGGGGACACTATGGCTACACCTTC. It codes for CASSLDLGGHYGYTF. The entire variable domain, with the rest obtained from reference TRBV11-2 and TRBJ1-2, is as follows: EAGVAQSPRYKIIEKRQSVAFWCNPISGHATLYWYQQILGQGPKLLIQFQNNGVVDDSQLPKDRFSAERLKGVDSTLKIQPAKLEDSAVYLCASSLDLGGHYGYTFGSGTRLTVV.

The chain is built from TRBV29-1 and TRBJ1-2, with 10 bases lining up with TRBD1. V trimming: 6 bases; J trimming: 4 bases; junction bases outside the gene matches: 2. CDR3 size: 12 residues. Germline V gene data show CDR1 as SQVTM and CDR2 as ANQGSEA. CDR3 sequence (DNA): TGCAGCGTCCGGACAGGGGGCTATGGCTACACCTTC. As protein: CSVRTGGYGYTF.

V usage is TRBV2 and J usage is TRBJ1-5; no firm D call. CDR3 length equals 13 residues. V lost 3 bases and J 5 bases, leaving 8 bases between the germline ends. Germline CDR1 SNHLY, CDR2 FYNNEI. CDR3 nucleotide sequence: TGTGCCAGCAGTGACAGGAGGGATCAGCCCCAGCATTTT. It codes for CASSDRRDQPQHF. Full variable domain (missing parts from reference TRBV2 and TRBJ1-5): EPEVTQTPSHQVTQMGQEVILRCVPISNHLYFYWYRQILGQKVEFLVSFYNNEISEKSEIFDDQFSVERPDGSNFTLKIRSTKLEDSAMYFCASSDRRDQPQHFGDGTRLSIL.

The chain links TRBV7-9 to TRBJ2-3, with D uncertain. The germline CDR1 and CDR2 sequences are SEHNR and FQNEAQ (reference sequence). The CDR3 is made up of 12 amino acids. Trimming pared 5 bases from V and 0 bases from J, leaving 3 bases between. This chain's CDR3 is CASSPSTDTQYF. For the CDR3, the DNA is TGTGCCAGCAGCCCGAGCACAGATACGCAGTATTTT.

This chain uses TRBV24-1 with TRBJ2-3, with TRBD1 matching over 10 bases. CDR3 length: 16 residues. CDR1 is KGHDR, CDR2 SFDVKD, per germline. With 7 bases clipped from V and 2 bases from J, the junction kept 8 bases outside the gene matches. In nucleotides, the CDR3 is TGTGCCACCAGCCGTGGGACAGGGGCCTACACAGATACGCAGTATTTT. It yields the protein CATSRGTGAYTDTQYF.

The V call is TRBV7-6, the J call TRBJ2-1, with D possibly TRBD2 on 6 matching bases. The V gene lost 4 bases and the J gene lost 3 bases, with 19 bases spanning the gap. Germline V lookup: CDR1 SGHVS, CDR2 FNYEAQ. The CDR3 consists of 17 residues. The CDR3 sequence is CASSSKLTSLDYNEQFF. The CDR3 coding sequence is TGTGCCAGCAGCTCCAAATTGACTAGTTTGGACTACAATGAGCAGTTCTTC.

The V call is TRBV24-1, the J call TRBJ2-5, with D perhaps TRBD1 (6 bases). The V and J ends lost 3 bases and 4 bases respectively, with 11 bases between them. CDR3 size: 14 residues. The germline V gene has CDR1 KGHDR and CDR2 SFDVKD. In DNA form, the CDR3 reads TGTGCCACCAGTGATCCGGACAGCGGAGAGACCCAGTACTTC. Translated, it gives CATSDPDSGETQYF.

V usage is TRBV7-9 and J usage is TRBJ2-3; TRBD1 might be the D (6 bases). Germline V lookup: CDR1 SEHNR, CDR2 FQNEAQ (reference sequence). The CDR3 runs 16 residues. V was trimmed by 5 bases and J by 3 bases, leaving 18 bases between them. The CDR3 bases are TGTGCCAGCAGCCCCTCCCAGGGGCGAAGTACAGATACGCAGTATTTT. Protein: CASSPSQGRSTDTQYF.